The clone carrying this T cell receptor beta chain was seen a few times. The antigen remains unidentified. One end of the junction is discordant with germline, which a read error may explain. The CDR3 covers 12 residues. The germline gives CDR1 SGHTA, CDR2 FQGNSA. This entry belongs to a study of T-cell memory formation after mild COVID-19. Study at large: TCR clusters showed largely donor specificity.

One entry per CDR3 protein, called by TCRdb with MiXCR from the 5' RACE reads. The table shows more than 300,000 distinct CDR3 sequences, with about an eighth occurring only once. Study-level points and caveats: Contracting CD4+ clones were located mainly in CM and EM, and CD8+ clones in EMRA. Contracting clones, day 15 to 85, had balanced CD4/CD8, and later expanders favored CD4+. That cross-reactive memory joined was suggested by some responding clones appearing in pre-infection memory.

Sequencing was carried out using PBMCs or a T cell subset sorted from them (not recorded which). The rearrangement uses TRBV7-2 and TRBJ1-2; no clear D. The sequence derives from a man between 18 and 29 years old who had mild COVID-19 (a few samples of this study predate the infection). Cell type and time point are not known. CDR3 residues: CASSPRNFGYTF. CDR3 in DNA: TGTGCCAGCAGCCCTCGGAACTTTGGCTACACCTTC.